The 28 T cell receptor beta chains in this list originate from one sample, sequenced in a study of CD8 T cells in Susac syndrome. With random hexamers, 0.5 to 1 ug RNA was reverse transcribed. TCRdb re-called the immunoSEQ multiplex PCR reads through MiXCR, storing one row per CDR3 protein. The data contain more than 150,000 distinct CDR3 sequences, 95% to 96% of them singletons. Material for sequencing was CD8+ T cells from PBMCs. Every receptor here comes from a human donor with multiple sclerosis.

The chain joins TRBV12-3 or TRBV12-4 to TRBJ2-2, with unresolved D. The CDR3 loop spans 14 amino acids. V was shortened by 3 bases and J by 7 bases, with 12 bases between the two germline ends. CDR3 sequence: CASSFQARFGELFF. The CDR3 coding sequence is TGTGCCAGCAGTTTTCAGGCCCGGTTCGGGGAGCTGTTTTTT.

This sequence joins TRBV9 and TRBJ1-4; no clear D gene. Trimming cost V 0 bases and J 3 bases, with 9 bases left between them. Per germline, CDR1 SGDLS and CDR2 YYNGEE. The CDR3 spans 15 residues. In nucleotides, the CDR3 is TGTGCCAGCAGCGTAGCTGGGGATCCTAATGAAAAACTGTTTTTT. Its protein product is CASSVAGDPNEKLFF.

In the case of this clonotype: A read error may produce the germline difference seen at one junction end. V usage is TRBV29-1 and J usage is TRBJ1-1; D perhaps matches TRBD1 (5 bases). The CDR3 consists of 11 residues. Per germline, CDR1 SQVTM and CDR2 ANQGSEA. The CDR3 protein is CNVRGGTEAFF. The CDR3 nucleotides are TGCAACGTTCGGGGGGGGACTGAAGCTTTCTTT.

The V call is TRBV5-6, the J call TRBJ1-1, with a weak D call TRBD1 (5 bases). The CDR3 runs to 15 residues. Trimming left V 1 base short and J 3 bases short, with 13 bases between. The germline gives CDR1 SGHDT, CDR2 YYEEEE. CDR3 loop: CASSLWVRDYTEAFF. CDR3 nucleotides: TGTGCCAGCAGCTTGTGGGTCCGGGACTACACTGAAGCTTTCTTT. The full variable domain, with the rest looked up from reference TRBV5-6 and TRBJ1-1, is DAGVTQSPTHLIKTRGQQVTLRCSPKSGHDTVSWYQQALGQGPQFIFQYYEEEERQRGNFPDRFSGHQFPNYSSELNVNALLLGDSALYLCASSLWVRDYTEAFFGQGTRLTVV.

The CDR3 DNA is TGTGCCAGCAGCCCCAGTGGGGCCCTCTCTTACAATGAGCAGTTCTTC. This encodes CASSPSGALSYNEQFF. The rearrangement joins TRBV11-2 to TRBJ2-1; tentatively, D is TRBD1 (5 bases). The CDR3 extends over 16 amino acids. V was trimmed by 5 bases and J by 4 bases, leaving 18 bases between them. Germline V lookup: CDR1 SGHAT, CDR2 FQNNGV. Variable domain in full (rest from reference TRBV11-2 and TRBJ2-1): EAGVAQSPRYKIIEKRQSVAFWCNPISGHATLYWYQQILGQGPKLLIQFQNNGVVDDSQLPKDRFSAERLKGVDSTLKIQPAKLEDSAVYLCASSPSGALSYNEQFFGPGTRLTVL.

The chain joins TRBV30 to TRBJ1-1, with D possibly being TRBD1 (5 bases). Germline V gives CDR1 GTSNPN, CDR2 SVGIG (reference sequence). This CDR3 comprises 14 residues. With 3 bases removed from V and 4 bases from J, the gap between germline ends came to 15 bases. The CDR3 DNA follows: TGTGCCTGGAGCTCCGGGACGTTAGGCACTGAAGCTTTCTTT. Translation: CAWSSGTLGTEAFF.

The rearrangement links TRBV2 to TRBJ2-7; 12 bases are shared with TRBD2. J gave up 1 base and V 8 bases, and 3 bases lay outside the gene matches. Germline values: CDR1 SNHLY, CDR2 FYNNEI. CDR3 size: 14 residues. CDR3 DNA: TGTGCCAGCGGCCTAGCGGGGGGGTCCTACGAGCAGTACTTC. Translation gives CASGLAGGSYEQYF.

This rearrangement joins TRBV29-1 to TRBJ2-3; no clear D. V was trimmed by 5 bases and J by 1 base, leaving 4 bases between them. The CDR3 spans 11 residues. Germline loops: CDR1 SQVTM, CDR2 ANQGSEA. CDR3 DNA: TGCAGCGTTCCCCGCACAGATACGCAGTATTTT. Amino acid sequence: CSVPRTDTQYF.

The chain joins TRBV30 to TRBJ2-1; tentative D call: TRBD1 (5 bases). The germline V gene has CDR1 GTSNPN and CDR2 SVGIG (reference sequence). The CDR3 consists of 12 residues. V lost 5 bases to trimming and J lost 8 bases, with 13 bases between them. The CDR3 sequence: CAWGGDRYEQFF. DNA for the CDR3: TGTGCCTGGGGTGGTGACAGATATGAGCAGTTCTTC.

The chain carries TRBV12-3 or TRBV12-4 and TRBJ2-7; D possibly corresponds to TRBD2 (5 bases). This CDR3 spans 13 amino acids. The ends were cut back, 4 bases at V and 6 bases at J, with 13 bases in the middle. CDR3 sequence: CASSYGGPGEQYV. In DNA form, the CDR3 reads TGTGCCAGCAGTTACGGCGGGCCCGGCGAGCAGTACGTC.

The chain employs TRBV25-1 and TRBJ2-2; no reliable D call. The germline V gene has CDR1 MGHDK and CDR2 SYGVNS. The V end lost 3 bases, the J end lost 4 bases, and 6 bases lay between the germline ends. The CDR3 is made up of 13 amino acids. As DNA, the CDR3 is TGTGCCAGCAGTGATTATGGCACCGGGGAGCTGTTTTTT. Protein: CASSDYGTGELFF.

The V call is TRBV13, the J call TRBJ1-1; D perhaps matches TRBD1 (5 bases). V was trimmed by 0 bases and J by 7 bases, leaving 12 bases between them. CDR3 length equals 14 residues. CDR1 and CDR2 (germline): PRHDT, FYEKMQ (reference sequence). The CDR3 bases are TGTGCCAGCAGCTTAGGGGGCAGGGCGGATGAAGCTTTCTTT. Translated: CASSLGGRADEAFF. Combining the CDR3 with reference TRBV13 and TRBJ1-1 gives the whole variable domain AAGVIQSPRHLIKEKRETATLKCYPIPRHDTVYWYQQGPGQDPQFLISFYEKMQSDKGSIPDRFSAQQFSDYHSELNMSSLELGDSALYFCASSLGGRADEAFFGQGTRLTVV.

CDR3 region: CASSQIKDSAETQYF. The CDR3 region has the DNA TGCGCCAGCAGCCAGATCAAGGACAGCGCAGAGACCCAGTACTTC. J is TRBJ2-5 and V is TRBV4-1; weak D call: TRBD1 (6 bases). This CDR3 region has 15 residues. The germline V gene encodes CDR1 MGHRA and CDR2 YSYEKL. The V end was cut by 3 bases, the J end by 4 bases, with 15 bases between.

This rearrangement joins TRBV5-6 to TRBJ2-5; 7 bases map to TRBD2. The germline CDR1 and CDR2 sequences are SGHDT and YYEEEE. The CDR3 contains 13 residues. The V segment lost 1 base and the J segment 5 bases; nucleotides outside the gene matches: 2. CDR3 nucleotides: TGTGCCAGCAGCTTGAGGGAGGGGGAGACCCAGTACTTC. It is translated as CASSLREGETQYF.

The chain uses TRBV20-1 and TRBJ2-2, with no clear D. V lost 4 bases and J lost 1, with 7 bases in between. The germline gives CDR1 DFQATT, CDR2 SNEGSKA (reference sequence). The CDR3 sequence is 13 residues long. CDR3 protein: CSATAVNTGELFF. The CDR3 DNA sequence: TGCAGTGCTACCGCCGTGAACACCGGGGAGCTGTTTTTT.

The DNA for the CDR3 is TGTGCCAGCAGCTTAGTTGCCACAGAAACAGGGGGCAATCAGCCCCAGCATTTT. Amino acid sequence: CASSLVATETGGNQPQHF. The chain employs TRBV7-2 and TRBJ1-5; 7 bases align to TRBD1. The CDR3 is 18 amino acids. The germline V gene has CDR1 SGHTA and CDR2 FQGNSA. The V and J ends lost 1 base and 2 bases, in that order; junction bases with no gene match: 11.

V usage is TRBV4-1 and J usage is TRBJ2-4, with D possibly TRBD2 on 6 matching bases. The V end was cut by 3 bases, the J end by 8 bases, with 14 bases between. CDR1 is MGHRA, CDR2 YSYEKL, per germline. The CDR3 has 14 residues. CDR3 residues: CASSHPGPGDIQYF. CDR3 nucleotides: TGCGCCAGCAGCCACCCGGGGCCGGGGGACATTCAGTACTTC.

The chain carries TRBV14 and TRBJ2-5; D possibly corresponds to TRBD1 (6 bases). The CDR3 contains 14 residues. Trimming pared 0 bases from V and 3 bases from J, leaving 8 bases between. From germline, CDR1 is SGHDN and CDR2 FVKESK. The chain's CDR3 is CASSQDAGEETQYF. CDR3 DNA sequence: TGTGCCAGCAGCCAAGATGCAGGGGAAGAGACCCAGTACTTC.

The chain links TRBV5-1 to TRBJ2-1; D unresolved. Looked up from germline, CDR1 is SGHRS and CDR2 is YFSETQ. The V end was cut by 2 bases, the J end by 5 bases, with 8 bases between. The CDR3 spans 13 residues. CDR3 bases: TGCGCCAGCAGCTTAGCCCTGCACAATGAGCAGTTCTTC. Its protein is CASSLALHNEQFF. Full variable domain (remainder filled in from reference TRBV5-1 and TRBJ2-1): KAGVTQTPRYLIKTRGQQVTLSCSPISGHRSVSWYQQTPGQGLQFLFEYFSETQRNKGNFPGRFSGRQFSNSRSEMNVSTLELGDSALYLCASSLALHNEQFFGPGTRLTVL.

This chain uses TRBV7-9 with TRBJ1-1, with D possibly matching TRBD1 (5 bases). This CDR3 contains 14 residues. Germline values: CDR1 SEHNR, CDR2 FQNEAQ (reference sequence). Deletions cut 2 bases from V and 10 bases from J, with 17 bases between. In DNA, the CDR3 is TGTGCCAGCAGCTTAAATGATCGGGACCAGGGAGCTTTCTTT. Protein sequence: CASSLNDRDQGAFF.

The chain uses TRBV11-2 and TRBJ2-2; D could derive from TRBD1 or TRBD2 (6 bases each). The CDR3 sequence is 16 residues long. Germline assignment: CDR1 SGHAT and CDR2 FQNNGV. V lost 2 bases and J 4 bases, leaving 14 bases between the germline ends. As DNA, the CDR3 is TGTGCCAGCAGCTTAACGTCCGGGGGCCTCACCGGGGAGCTGTTTTTT. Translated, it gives CASSLTSGGLTGELFF.

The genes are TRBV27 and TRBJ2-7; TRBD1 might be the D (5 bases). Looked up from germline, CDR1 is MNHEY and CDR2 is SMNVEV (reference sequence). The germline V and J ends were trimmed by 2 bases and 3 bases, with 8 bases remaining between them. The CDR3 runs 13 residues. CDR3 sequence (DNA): TGTGCCAGCAGTTTACGCCAGGGCTACGAGCAGTACGTC. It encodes CASSLRQGYEQYV.

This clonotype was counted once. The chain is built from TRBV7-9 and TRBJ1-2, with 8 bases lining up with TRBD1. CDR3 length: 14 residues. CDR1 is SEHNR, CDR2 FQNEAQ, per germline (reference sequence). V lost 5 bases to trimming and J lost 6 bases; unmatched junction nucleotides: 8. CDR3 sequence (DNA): TGTGCCAGCAGCCCTGGACAGGGCTTGGATGGCTACACCTTC. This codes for CASSPGQGLDGYTF.

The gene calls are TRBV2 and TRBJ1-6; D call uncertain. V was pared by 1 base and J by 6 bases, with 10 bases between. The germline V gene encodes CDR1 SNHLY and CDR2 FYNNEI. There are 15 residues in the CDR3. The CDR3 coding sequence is TGTGCCAGCAGTGAAGTTGGGGTGGGTAATTCACCCCTCCACTTT. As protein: CASSEVGVGNSPLHF.

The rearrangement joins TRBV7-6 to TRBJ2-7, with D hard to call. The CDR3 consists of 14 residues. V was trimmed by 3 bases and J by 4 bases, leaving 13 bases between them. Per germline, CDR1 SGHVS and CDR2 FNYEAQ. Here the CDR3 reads CASSFNIGPYEQYV. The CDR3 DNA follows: TGTGCCAGCAGCTTCAATATCGGACCATACGAGCAGTACGTC.

CDR3: CASSPSGTEAFF. DNA for the CDR3: TGTGCCAGCAGTCCGTCGGGAACTGAAGCTTTCTTT. The chain carries TRBV12-3 or TRBV12-4 and TRBJ1-1; D remains unclear. This CDR3 has 12 residues. Trimming removed 5 bases from V and 5 bases from J, with 9 bases in between.

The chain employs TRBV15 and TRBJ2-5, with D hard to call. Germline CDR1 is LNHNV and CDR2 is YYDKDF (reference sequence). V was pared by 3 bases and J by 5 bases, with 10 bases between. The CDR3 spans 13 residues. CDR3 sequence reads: CATSSRLLETQYF. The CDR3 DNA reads TGTGCCACCAGCAGCCGTCTCCTTGAGACCCAGTACTTC. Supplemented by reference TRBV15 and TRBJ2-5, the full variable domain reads DAMVIQNPRYQVTQFGKPVTLSCSQTLNHNVMYWYQQKSSQAPKLLFHYYDKDFNNEADTPDNFQSRRPNTSFCFLDIRSPGLGDTAMYLCATSSRLLETQYFGPGTRLLVL.

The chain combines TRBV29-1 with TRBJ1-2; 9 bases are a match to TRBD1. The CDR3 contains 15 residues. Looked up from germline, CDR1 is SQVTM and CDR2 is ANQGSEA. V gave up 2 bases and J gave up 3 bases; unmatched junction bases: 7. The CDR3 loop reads CSVESPTGGYYGYTF. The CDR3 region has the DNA TGCAGCGTTGAAAGTCCGACAGGGGGATACTATGGCTACACCTTC.